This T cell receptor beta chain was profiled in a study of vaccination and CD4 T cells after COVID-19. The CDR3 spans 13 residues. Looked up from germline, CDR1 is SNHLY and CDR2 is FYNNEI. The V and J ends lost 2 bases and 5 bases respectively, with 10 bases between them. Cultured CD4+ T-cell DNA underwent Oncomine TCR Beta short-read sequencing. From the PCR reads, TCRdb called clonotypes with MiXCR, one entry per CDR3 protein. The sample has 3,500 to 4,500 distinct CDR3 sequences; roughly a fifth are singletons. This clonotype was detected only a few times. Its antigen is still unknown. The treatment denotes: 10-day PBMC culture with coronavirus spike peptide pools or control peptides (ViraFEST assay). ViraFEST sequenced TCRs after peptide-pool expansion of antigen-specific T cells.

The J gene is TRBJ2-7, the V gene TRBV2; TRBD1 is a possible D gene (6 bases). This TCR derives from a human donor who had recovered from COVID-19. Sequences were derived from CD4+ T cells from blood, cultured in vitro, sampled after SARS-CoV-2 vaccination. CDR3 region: CASSEQGIDEQYF. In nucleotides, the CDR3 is TGTGCCAGCAGTGAACAGGGGATCGACGAGCAGTACTTC.